These T cell receptor beta chains were read from a single sample in a study of OX40 agonist ivuxolimab in advanced cancers. Method: immunoSEQ multiplex PCR; TCRdb's copy keeps in-frame clones and lacks some. The table includes about 87,000 clones, over 80% detected once. The sample here was CD4+ or CD8+ T cells sorted from blood, taken in a trial of the OX40 agonist ivuxolimab. These receptors came from an adult with an advanced solid tumor such as melanoma, head and neck, liver or kidney cancer. Both conserved end residues are part of each CDR3. Clone size appears in some rows only: once, few, many, or a class for an expanded clone.

size: few
J: TRBJ1-2
V: TRBV5-1
CDR3: CASSFGATMASTF

size: .
J: TRBJ1-1
V: TRBV6-6
CDR3: CASSTTLTGGYTEAFF

size: .
J: TRBJ2-5
V: TRBV1
CDR3: CTSSYRGRQETQYF

size: .
J: TRBJ2-1
V: TRBV19
CDR3: CASSNYLAGDYNEQFF

size: few
J: TRBJ2-3
V: TRBV5-4
CDR3: CASSLAGTDTQYF

size: .
J: TRBJ1-1
V: TRBV6-6
CDR3: CASSYGVRNTEAFF

size: .
J: TRBJ2-7
V: TRBV5-1
CDR3: CASSWSGQGIYEQYF

size: .
J: TRBJ2-5
V: TRBV10-3
CDR3: CAIRPQGAPPETQYF

size: .
J: TRBJ1-3
V: TRBV15
CDR3: CATSREILSGQGSTIYF

size: .
J: TRBJ1-1
V: TRBV5-4
CDR3: CASSPGLGNTEAFF

size: .
J: TRBJ2-1
V: TRBV2
CDR3: CASSEAGLAGGPYQFF

size: .
J: TRBJ2-3
V: TRBV5-5
CDR3: CASSPDRVAETDTQYF

size: .
J: TRBJ2-3
V: TRBV7-8
CDR3: CASSAYRVLGPNTDTQYF

size: .
J: TRBJ2-5
V: TRBV7-8
CDR3: CASSLVQYTKTQYF

size: .
J: TRBJ2-5
V: TRBV4-2
CDR3: CASSGTSGKDQETQYF

size: .
J: TRBJ2-5
V: TRBV7-9
CDR3: CASSLGLTYQETQYF

size: once
J: TRBJ1-6
V: TRBV14
CDR3: CASSQERSYNSPLHF

size: .
J: TRBJ2-4
V: TRBV5-1
CDR3: CASSLQGSQNIQYF

size: .
J: TRBJ1-1
V: TRBV2
CDR3: CASRKTGEVTNTEAFF

size: .
J: TRBJ1-5
V: TRBV9
CDR3: CASSVNPRGGAEKDQPQHF

size: .
J: TRBJ2-3
V: TRBV19
CDR3: CASSINRGRLDTQYF

size: once
J: TRBJ1-3
V: TRBV7-9
CDR3: CASSSNLRPGQGTGNTIYF

size: .
J: TRBJ1-4
V: TRBV4-2
CDR3: CASSQREKLFF